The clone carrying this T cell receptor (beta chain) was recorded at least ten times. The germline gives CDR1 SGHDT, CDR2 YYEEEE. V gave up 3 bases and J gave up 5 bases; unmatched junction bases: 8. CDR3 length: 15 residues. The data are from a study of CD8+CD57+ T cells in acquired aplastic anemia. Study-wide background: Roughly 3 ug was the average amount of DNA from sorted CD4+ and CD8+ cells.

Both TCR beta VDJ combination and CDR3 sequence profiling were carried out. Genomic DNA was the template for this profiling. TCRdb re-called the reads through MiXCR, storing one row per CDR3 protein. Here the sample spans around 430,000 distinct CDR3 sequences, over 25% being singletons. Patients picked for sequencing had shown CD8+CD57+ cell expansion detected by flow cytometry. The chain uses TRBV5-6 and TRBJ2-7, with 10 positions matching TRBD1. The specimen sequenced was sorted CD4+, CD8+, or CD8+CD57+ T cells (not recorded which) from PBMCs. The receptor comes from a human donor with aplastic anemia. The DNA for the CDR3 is TGTGCCAGCAGCTACCGACAGGGGGCCTGGAACGAGCAGTACTTC. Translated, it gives CASSYRQGAWNEQYF. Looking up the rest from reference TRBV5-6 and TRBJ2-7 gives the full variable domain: DAGVTQSPTHLIKTRGQQVTLRCSPKSGHDTVSWYQQALGQGPQFIFQYYEEEERQRGNFPDRFSGHQFPNYSSELNVNALLLGDSALYLCASSYRQGAWNEQYFGPGTRLTVT.